This is a list of T cell receptor beta chains from one sample in a study of T cell responses to AZD1222 COVID-19 vaccine. Here immunoSEQ multiplex PCR was the method, and the copy in TCRdb shows in-frame clones only, minus some. The sample lists 120,000 or so clones, about nine tenths seen once, with about 7% in the top ten. This sample comprised peripheral blood, obtained on day 0 of AZD1222 vaccination. The receptors shown here come from an adult in good health. Each CDR3 is given without its conserved first and last residue.

>TRBJ2-3|TRBV5-1
ASSAETGGDTQY
>TRBJ2-1|TRBV18
ASYGLNYNEQF
>TRBJ2-7|TRBV28
ASSTNYEQY
>TRBJ2-5|TRBV29-1
SAAGGLGETQY
>TRBJ2-2|TRBV2
ASSLAGNTGELF
>TRBJ1-1|TRBV2
ASSLQGLQNTEAF
>TRBJ2-3|TRBV14
ASSLRLQGHTDTQY
>TRBJ2-3|TRBV6-5
ASRETPAGTDTQY
>TRBJ1-3|TRBV6-1
ASSEALGFGNTIY
>TRBJ1-3|TRBV18
ASSPSVVSGNTIY
>TRBJ1-1|TRBV20-1
SATPRDGAF
>TRBJ2-1|TRBV6-1
ASSELAGGLNEQF
>TRBJ2-3|TRBV7-9
ASSLGTGSTDTQY
>TRBJ2-2|TRBV5-1
ASSFGAGDTGELF
>TRBJ2-5|TRBV11-2
ASSPQIQETQY
>TRBJ2-2|TRBV27
ASSPLYGELF
>TRBJ2-5|TRBV19
ASSSLAGGLPETQY
>TRBJ2-1|TRBV5-1
ASSLEMGGGEF
>TRBJ2-3|TRBV5-1
ASSLAGGSTTDTQY
>TRBJ2-1|TRBV14
ASSQDPPGLGGREQF
>TRBJ2-7|TRBV4-1
ASSQGPGTYEQY
>TRBJ1-4|TRBV30
AWSALASQGEKLF
>TRBJ2-3|TRBV10-2
ASRTRADTQY
>TRBJ1-5|TRBV6-5
ASRTGTGSNQPQH
>TRBJ2-3|TRBV9
ASSPRGEDTQY
>TRBJ2-2|TRBV14
ASSKTSGGNTGELF
>TRBJ2-3|TRBV7-9
AARGSTSTDTQY
>TRBJ2-2|TRBV9
ASSAGTGVVGELF
>TRBJ1-4|TRBV7-9
ASSRGPNEKLF
>TRBJ1-1|TRBV19
ASSPLIGRTFTEAF
>TRBJ2-5|TRBV6-5
ASSYSGRTEETQY
>TRBJ2-2|TRBV28
ASSFSSTGSTGELF
>TRBJ2-3|TRBV24-1
ATSDRDDRDTQY
>TRBJ1-2|TRBV29-1
SVWGQGIYGYT
>TRBJ1-5|TRBV3-1/TRBV3-2
ASSQDRLSNQPQH
>TRBJ1-4|TRBV7-9
ASSSTGTRGEKLF
>TRBJ1-5|TRBV27
ASKTGVRNQPQH
>TRBJ2-3|TRBV5-1
ASSDPSGALDTQY
>TRBJ1-4|TRBV15
ATRTDRAREKLF
>TRBJ2-3|TRBV9
ASSAASGRGTDTQY
>TRBJ2-7|TRBV7-3
ASSPGTVNSYEQY
>TRBJ1-5|TRBV28
ASSFSDQPQH
>TRBJ2-2|TRBV19
ASSFGTFHTGELF
>TRBJ2-3|TRBV7-8
ASSLGGAGTDTQY
>TRBJ2-3|TRBV9
ASSVALGLGSTDTQY
>TRBJ1-4|TRBV5-4
ASSLTGGGFEKLF
>TRBJ2-7|TRBV7-8
ASSSPGPGEQY
>TRBJ1-4|TRBV28
ASSSLFMGQPNEKLF
>TRBJ2-7|TRBV28
ASSLDRGRDEQY
>TRBJ1-2|TRBV19
ASSTSGGNYGYT
>TRBJ1-5|TRBV30
AWRAGTGGNQPQH
>TRBJ1-3|TRBV28
ASSLTGGGNTIY
>TRBJ2-6|TRBV28
ASMTGANVLT